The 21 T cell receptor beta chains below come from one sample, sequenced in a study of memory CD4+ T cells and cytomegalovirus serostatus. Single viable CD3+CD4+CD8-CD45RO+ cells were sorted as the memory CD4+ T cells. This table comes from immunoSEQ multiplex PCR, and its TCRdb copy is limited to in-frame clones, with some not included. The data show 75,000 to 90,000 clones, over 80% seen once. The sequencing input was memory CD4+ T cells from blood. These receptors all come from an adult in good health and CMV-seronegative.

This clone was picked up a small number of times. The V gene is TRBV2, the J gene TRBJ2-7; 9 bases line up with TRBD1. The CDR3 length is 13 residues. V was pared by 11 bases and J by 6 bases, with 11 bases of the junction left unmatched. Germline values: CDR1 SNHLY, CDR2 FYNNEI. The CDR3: CALKGQGDGEQYF. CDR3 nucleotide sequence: TGTGCCCTGAAGGGACAGGGTGATGGCGAGCAGTACTTC.

The CDR3 loop is CASSPGGGALTEAFF. The CDR3 DNA reads as TGTGCCAGCTCACCGGGAGGGGGGGCGCTGACTGAAGCTTTCTTT. The chain has TRBV18 and TRBJ1-1; D is possibly TRBD1 (6 bases). The ends were cut back, 3 bases at V and 5 bases at J, with 16 bases in the middle. This CDR3 has 15 residues. Germline V gene sequence: CDR1 KGHSH, CDR2 LQKENI. Together with reference TRBV18 and TRBJ1-1, the CDR3 gives the full variable domain: NAGVMQNPRHLVRRRGQEARLRCSPMKGHSHVYWYRQLPEEGLKFMVYLQKENIIDESGMPKERFSAEFPKEGPSILRIQQVVRGDSAAYFCASSPGGGALTEAFFGQGTRLTVV.

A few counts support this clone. The CDR3 DNA follows: TGTGCCAGCAGCTCACAGGGGGACACTGAAGCTTTCTTT. This gives the protein CASSSQGDTEAFF. V is TRBV7-2 and J is TRBJ1-1; 8 nucleotides match TRBD1. The CDR3 extends over 13 amino acids. Losses at the gene ends were 4 bases for V and 3 bases for J; bases not matched to a gene: 1. Germline V gene sequence: CDR1 SGHTA, CDR2 FQGNSA.

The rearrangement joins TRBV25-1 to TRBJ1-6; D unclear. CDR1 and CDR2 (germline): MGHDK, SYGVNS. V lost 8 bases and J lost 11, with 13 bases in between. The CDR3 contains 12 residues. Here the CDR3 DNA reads TGTGCCAGCGGCAGAGGGCGTACACCCCTCCACTTT. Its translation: CASGRGRTPLHF.

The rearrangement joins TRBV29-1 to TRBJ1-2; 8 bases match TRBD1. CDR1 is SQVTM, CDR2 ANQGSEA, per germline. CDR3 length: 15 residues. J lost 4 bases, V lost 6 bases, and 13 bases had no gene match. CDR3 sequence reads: CSVLVIRGPGYGYTF. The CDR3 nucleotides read TGCAGCGTCCTTGTTATCAGGGGGCCCGGCTATGGCTACACCTTC.

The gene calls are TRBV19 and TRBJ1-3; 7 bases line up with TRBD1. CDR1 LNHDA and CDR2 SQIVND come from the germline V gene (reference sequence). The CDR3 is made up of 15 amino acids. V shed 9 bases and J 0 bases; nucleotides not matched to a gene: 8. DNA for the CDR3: TGTGCCAGCACAAAGGGGGCCTTCTCTGGAAACACCATATATTTT. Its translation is CASTKGAFSGNTIYF.

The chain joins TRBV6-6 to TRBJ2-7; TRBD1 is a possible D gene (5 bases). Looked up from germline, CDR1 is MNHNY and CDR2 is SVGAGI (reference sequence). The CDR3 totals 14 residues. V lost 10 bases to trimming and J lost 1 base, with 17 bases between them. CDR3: CATTNSDSSYEQYF. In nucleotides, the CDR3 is TGTGCCACCACGAATTCAGACAGTTCCTACGAGCAGTACTTC.

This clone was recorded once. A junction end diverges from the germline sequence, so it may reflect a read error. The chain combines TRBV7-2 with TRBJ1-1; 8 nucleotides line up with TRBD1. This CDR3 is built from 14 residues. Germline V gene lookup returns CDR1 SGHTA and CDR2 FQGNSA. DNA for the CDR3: TGTGCCAGCAGCTTAGTTGCAGGGGGCGCTGAGGCTTTCTTT. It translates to CASSLVAGGAEAFF.

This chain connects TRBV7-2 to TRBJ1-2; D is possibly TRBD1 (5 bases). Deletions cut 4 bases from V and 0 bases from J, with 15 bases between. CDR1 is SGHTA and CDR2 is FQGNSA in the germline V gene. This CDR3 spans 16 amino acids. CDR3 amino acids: CASSSTPGGTNYGYTF. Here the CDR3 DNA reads TGTGCCAGCAGCTCCACCCCGGGGGGAACTAACTATGGCTACACCTTC.

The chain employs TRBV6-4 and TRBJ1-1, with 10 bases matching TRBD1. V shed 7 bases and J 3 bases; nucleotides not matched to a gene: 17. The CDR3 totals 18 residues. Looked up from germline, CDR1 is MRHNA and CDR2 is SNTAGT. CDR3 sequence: CASTPLGDRGFLDTEAFF. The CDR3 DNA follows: TGTGCCAGCACCCCCCTCGGGGACAGGGGTTTTTTGGACACTGAAGCTTTCTTT.

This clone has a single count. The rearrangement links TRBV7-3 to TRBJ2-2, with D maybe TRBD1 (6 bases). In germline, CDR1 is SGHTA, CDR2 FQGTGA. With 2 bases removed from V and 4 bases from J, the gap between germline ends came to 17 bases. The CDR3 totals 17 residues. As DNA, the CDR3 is TGTGCCAGCAGCTTACTCGGTGTGGGGGCGGGCACCGGGGAGCTGTTTTTT. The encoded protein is CASSLLGVGAGTGELFF.

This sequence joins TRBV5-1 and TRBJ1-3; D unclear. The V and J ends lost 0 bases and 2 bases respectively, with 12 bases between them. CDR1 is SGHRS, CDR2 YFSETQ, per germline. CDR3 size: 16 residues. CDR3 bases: TGCGCCAGCAGCTTGGTGGGCAGCATCGCTGGAAACACCATATATTTT. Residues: CASSLVGSIAGNTIYF.

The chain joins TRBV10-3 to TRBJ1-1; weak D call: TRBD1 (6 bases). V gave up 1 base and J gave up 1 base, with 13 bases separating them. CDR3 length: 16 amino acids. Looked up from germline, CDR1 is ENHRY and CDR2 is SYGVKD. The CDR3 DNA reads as TGTGCCATCAGTGAGTTTGGGGGCCCTGAGAACACTGAAGCTTTCTTT. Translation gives CAISEFGGPENTEAFF.

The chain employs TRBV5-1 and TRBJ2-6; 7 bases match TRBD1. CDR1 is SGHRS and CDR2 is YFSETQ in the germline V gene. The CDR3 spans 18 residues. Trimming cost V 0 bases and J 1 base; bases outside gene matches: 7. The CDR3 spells CASSLGQGVASGANVLTF. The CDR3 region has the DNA TGCGCCAGCAGCTTGGGACAGGGAGTCGCATCTGGGGCCAACGTCCTGACTTTC.

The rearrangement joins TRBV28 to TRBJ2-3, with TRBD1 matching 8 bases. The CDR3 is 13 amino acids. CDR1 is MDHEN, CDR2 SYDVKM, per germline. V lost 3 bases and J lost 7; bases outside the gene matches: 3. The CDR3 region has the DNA TGTGCCAGCAGTTTGTCCAGGGGGCATACGCAGTATTTT. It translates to CASSLSRGHTQYF. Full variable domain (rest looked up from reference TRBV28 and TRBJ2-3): DVKVTQSSRYLVKRTGEKVFLECVQDMDHENMFWYRQDPGLGLRLIYFSYDVKMKEKGDIPEGYSVSREKKERFSLILESASTNQTSMYLCASSLSRGHTQYFGPGTRLTVL.

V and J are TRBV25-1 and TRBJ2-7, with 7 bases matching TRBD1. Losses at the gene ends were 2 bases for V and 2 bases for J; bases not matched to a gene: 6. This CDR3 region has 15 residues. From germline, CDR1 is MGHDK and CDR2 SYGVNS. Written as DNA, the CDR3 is TGTGCCAGCAGTGAACCCCGGACAGGCGCCTACGAGCAGTACTTC. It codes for CASSEPRTGAYEQYF.

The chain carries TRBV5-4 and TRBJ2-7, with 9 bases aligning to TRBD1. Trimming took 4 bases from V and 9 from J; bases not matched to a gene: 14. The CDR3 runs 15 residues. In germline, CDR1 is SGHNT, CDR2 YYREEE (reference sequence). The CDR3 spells CASSRPGQGMSGQYF. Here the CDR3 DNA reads TGTGCCAGCAGCCGGCCGGGACAGGGAATGTCCGGGCAGTACTTC.

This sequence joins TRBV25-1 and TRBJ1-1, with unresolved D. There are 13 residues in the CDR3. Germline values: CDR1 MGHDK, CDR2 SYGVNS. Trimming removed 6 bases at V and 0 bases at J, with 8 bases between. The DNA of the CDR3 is TGTGCCAGCAGGTCAGACATGAACACTGAAGCTTTCTTT. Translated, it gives CASRSDMNTEAFF.

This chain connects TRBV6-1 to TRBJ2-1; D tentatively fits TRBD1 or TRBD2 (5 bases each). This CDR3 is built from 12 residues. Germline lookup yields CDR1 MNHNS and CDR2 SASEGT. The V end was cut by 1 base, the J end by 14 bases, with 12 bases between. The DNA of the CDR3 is TGTGCCAGCAGTGAAGTTGGGAGAGGGGAGTTCTTC. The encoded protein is CASSEVGRGEFF.

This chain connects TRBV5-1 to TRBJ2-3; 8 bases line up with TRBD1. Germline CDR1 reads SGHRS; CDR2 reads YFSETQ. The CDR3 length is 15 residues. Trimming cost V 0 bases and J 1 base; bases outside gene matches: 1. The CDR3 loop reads CASSLGGQGTDTQYF. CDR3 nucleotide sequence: TGCGCCAGCAGCTTGGGGGGACAGGGCACAGATACGCAGTATTTT.

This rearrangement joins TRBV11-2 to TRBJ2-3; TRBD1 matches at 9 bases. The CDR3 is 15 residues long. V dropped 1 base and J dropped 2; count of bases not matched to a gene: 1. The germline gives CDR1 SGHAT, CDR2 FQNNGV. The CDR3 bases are TGTGCCAGCAGCTTAGGGACAGGGGCCACAGATACGCAGTATTTT. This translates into CASSLGTGATDTQYF.